The 3 T cell receptor beta chains listed next were all sequenced from one sample in a study of T cell responses to AZD1222 COVID-19 vaccine. TCRdb's copy holds only in-frame clones and misses some; the assay was immunoSEQ multiplex PCR. The sample contains about 93,000 clones, 80% to 90% of which appear only once. The sequencing here drew on peripheral blood, taken on day 0 of AZD1222 vaccination. The receptors stem from an adult in good health.

V and J are TRBV14 and TRBJ2-7; 7 positions match TRBD2. The J segment lost 9 bases and the V segment lost 4 bases, leaving 12 bases of the junction unmatched. The CDR3 is made up of 14 amino acids. The V gene's germline CDR1 is SGHDN and CDR2 FVKESK. The CDR3 DNA follows: TGTGCCAGCAGCCCACGGGGGGAAGGGAAGTTGCAGTACTTC. It is translated as CASSPRGEGKLQYF.

The table lists this clone with a count of one. The genes are TRBV6-5 and TRBJ1-5; D might be TRBD1 (5 bases). V lost 0 bases to trimming and J lost 4 bases, with 13 bases between them. The germline CDR1 and CDR2 sequences are MNHEY and SVGAGI. This CDR3 is built from 16 residues. The CDR3 DNA follows: TGTGCCAGCAGTTACTCCTTGGGACGGTCGAATCAGCCCCAGCATTTT. The encoded protein is CASSYSLGRSNQPQHF.

J is TRBJ2-3 and V is TRBV18, with 11 bases lining up with TRBD1. Germline assignment: CDR1 KGHSH and CDR2 LQKENI. The CDR3 is 13 residues long. V shed 10 bases and J 6 bases; nucleotides not matched to a gene: 6. The DNA for the CDR3 is TGTGCCACCGGGACAGGGGGTAGCGATACGCAGTATTTT. The encoded protein is CATGTGGSDTQYF.